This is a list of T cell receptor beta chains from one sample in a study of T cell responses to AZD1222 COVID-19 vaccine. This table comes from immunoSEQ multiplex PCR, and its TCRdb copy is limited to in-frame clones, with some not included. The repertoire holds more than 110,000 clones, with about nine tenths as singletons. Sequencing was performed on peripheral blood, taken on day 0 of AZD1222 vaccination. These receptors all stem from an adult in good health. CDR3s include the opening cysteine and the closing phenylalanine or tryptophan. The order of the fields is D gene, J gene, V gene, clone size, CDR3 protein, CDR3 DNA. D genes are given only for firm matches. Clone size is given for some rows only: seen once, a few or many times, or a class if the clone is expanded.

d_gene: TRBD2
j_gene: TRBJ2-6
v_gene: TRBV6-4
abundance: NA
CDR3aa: CASSGLAAGANVLTF
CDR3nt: TGTGCCAGCAGTGGACTAGCGGCTGGGGCCAACGTCCTGACTTTC

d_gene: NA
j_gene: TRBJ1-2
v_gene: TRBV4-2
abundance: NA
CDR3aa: CASSPRQEPNYGYTF
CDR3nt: TGTGCCAGCAGTCCCAGACAGGAACCTAACTATGGCTACACCTTC

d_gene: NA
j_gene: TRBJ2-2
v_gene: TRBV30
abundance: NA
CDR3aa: CAWSVFANGELFF
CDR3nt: TGTGCCTGGAGTGTATTTGCGAACGGGGAGCTGTTTTTT

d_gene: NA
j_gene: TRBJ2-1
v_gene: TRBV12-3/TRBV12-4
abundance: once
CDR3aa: CASSFGGTVFF
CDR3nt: TGTGCCAGCAGTTTCGGCGGGACGGTGTTCTTC

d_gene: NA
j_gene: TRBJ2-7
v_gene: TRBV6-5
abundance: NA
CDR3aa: CASSYGAVYEQYF
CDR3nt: TGTGCCAGCAGTTACGGGGCTGTCTACGAGCAGTACTTC

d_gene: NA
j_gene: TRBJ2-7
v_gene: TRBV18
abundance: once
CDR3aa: CASSPPPSRYEQYF
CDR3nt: TGTGCCAGCTCACCACCGCCCAGCCGCTACGAGCAGTACTTC

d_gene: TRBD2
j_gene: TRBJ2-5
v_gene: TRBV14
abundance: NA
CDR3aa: CASSPRLAGASPETQYF
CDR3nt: TGTGCCAGCAGCCCTCGGCTAGCGGGGGCGTCTCCCGAGACCCAGTACTTC

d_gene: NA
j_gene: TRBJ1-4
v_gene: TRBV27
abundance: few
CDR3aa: CASSLSGQGHEKLFF
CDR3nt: TGTGCCAGCAGTTTATCGGGGCAAGGGCATGAAAAACTGTTTTTT

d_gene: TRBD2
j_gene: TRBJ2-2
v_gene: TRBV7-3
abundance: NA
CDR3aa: CASSPRGGNTGELFF
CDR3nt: TGTGCCAGCAGCCCGCGGGGGGGGAACACCGGGGAGCTGTTTTTT

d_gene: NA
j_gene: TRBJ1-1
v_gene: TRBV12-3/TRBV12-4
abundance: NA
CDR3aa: CATSPGSTEAFF
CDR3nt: TGTGCCACCTCACCCGGGAGCACTGAAGCTTTCTTT

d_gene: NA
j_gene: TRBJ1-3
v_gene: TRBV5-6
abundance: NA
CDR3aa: CASSLRYRGTGNTIYF
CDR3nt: TGTGCCAGCAGCTTACGTTACAGAGGCACTGGAAACACCATATATTTT

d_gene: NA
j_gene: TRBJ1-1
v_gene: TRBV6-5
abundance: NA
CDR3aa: CATRLTTNTEAFF
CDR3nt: TGTGCCACGAGGCTGACAACGAACACTGAAGCTTTCTTT

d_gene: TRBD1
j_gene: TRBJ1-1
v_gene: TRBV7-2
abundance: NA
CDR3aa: CASSNNRGNTEAFF
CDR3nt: TGTGCCAGCAGCAACAACAGGGGGAACACTGAAGCTTTCTTT

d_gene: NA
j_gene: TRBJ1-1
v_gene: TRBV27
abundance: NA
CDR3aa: CASSLGGTANTEAFF
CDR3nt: TGTGCCAGCAGTTTAGGCGGGACGGCGAACACTGAAGCTTTCTTT

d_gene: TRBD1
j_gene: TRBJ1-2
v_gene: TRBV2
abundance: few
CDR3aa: CASRGQGGNYGYTF
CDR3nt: TGTGCCAGCAGGGGACAGGGGGGTAACTATGGCTACACCTTC

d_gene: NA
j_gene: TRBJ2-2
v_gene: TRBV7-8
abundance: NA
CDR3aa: CASSPQGITGELFF
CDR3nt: TGTGCCAGCAGCCCGCAGGGAATCACCGGGGAGCTGTTTTTT

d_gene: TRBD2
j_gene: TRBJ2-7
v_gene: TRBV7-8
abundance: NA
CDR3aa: CASSSAGTSGRYEQYF
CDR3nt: TGTGCCAGCAGCTCCGCCGGGACTAGCGGTCGCTACGAGCAGTACTTC

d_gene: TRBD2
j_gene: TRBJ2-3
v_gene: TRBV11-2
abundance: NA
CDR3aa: CASSSISGRRDTQYF
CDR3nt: TGTGCCAGCAGCTCAATTAGCGGGAGGAGAGATACGCAGTATTTT

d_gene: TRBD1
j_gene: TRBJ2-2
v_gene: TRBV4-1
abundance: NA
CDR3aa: CASSMAPRTGVGDTGELFF
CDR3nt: TGCGCCAGCAGCATGGCCCCCAGGACAGGGGTTGGGGACACCGGGGAGCTGTTTTTT

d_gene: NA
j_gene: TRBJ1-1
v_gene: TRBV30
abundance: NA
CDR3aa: CAWSKENTEAFF
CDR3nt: TGTGCCTGGAGCAAGGAGAACACTGAAGCTTTCTTT

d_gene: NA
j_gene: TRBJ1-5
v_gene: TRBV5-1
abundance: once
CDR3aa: CASSSNDSNQPQHF
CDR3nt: TGCGCCAGCAGCTCAAATGATAGCAATCAGCCCCAGCATTTT

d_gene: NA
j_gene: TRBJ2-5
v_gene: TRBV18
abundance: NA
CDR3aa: CASSPSRLETQYF
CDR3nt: TGTGCCAGCTCACCCTCCCGGTTGGAGACCCAGTACTTC

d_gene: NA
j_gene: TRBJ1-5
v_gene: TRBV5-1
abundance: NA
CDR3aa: CASSLGSNQPQHF
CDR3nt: TGCGCCAGCAGCTTGGGTAGCAATCAGCCCCAGCATTTT

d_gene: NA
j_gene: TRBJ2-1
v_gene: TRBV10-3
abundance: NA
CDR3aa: CAIREPGSEQFF
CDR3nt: TGTGCCATCAGAGAGCCCGGGTCCGAACAGTTCTTC

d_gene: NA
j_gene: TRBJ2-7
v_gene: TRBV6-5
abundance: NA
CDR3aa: CASSYFRGNEQYF
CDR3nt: TGTGCCAGCAGTTACTTCAGGGGAAACGAGCAGTACTTC

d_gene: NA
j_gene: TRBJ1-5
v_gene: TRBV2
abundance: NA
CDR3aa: CASSSPTGINQPQHF
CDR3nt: TGTGCCAGCAGTTCCCCGACGGGGATTAATCAGCCCCAGCATTTT

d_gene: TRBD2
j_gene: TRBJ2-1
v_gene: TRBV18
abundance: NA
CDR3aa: CASSTGGGAYNEQFF
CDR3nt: TGTGCCAGCTCCACGGGAGGCGGGGCGTACAATGAGCAGTTCTTC

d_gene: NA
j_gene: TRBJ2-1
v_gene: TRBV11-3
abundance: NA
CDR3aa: CASKFLGSSGYNEQFF
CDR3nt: TGTGCCAGCAAATTCCTCGGGAGCTCTGGATACAATGAGCAGTTCTTC

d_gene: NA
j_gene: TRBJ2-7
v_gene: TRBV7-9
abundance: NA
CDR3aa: CASSLLGYEQYF
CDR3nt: TGTGCCAGCAGCTTACTGGGGTACGAGCAGTACTTC

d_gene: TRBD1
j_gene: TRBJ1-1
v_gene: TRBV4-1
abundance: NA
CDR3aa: CASSQGGSRGLVAEAFF
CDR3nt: TGCGCCAGCAGCCAAGGGGGATCCAGGGGGCTGGTCGCTGAAGCTTTCTTT

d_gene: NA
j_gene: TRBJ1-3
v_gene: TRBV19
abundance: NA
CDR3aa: CASSIRRQESGNTIYF
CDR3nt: TGTGCCAGTAGTATAAGGAGACAAGAATCTGGAAACACCATATATTTT

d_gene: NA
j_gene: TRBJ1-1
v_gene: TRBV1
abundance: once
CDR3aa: CLQGRVGHTFEAFF
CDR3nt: TGCCTACAAGGGAGGGTGGGGCACACATTCGAAGCTTTCTTT

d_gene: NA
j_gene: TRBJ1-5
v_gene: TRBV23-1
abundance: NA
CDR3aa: CASSQSGQPQHF
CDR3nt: TGCGCCAGCAGTCAATCGGGACAGCCCCAGCATTTT

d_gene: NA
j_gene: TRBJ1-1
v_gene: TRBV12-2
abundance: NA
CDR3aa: CASRSRKGRLNTEAFF
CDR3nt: TGTGCAAGTCGCTCTAGGAAGGGCAGGTTGAACACTGAAGCTTTCTTT

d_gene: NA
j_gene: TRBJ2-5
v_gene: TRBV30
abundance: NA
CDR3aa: CAWKGLQETQYF
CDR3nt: TGTGCCTGGAAGGGACTTCAAGAGACCCAGTACTTC

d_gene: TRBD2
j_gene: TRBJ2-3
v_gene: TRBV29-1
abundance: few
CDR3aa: CSVEGGLAGGPRVVDTQYF
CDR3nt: TGCAGCGTTGAAGGGGGGCTAGCGGGAGGGCCAAGGGTAGTAGATACGCAGTATTTT

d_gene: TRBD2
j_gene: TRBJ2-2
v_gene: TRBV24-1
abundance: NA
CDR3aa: CATSDPGLAVNTGELFF
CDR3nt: TGTGCCACCAGTGATCCGGGACTAGCGGTGAACACCGGGGAGCTGTTTTTT

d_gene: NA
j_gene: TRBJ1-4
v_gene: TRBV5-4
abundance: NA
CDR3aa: CASSLDGDGEKLFF
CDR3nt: TGTGCCAGCAGCTTGGATGGGGACGGGGAAAAACTGTTTTTT

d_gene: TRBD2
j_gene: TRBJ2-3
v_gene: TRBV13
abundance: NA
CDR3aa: CASSLGLAESTDTQYF
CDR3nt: TGTGCCAGCAGCTTGGGTCTAGCGGAAAGCACAGATACGCAGTATTTT

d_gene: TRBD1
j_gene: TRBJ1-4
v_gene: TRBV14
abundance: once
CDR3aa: CASSHRQGRREKLFF
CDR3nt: TGTGCCAGCAGCCATAGACAGGGGAGGAGGGAAAAACTGTTTTTT

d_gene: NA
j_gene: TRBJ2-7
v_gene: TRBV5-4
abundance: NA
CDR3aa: CASSLGLAQSSYEQYF
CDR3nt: TGTGCCAGCAGCTTAGGCTTAGCTCAAAGCTCCTACGAGCAGTACTTC

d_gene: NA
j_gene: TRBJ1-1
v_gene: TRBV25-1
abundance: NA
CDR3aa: CASSEWGSGAFF
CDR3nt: TGTGCCAGCAGTGAGTGGGGGTCGGGAGCTTTCTTT

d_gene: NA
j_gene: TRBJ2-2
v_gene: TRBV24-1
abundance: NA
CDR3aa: CATGQGGDTGELFF
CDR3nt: TGTGCCACCGGGCAGGGTGGAGACACCGGGGAGCTGTTTTTT

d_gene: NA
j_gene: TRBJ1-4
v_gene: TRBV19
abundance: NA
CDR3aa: CASRRQRPNEKLFF
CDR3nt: TGTGCCAGTAGGAGACAGCGCCCTAATGAAAAACTGTTTTTT

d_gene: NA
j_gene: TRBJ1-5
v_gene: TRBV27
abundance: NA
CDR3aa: CASSLRTGPNQPQHF
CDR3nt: TGTGCCAGCAGTTTACGAACAGGCCCCAATCAGCCCCAGCATTTT

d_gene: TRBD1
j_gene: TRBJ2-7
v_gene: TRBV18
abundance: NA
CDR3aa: CASSKAGTGGAYEQYF
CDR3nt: TGTGCCAGCTCAAAAGCCGGGACAGGGGGTGCCTACGAGCAGTACTTC

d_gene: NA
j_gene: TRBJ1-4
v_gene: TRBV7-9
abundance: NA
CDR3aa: CASSLDRGGDEKLFF
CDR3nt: TGTGCCAGCAGCTTAGATCGAGGGGGTGATGAAAAACTGTTTTTT

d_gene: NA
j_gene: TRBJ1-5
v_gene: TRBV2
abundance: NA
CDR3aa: CASSEGVLQPQHF
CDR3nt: TGTGCCAGCTCCGAGGGGGTTCTACAGCCCCAGCATTTT

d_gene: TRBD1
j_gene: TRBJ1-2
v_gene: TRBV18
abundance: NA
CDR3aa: CASSPGQGSGGYTF
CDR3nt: TGTGCCAGCTCACCCGGACAGGGTTCTGGGGGCTACACCTTC

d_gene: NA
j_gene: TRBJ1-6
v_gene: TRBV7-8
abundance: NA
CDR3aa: CASSLARQVQIYNSPLHF
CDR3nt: TGTGCCAGCAGCTTAGCGAGACAAGTCCAGATCTATAATTCACCCCTCCACTTT

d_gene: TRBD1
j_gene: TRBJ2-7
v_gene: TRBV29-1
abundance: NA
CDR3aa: CSVGHRGTLSYEQYF
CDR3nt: TGCAGCGTTGGCCACAGGGGGACGCTCTCCTACGAGCAGTACTTC

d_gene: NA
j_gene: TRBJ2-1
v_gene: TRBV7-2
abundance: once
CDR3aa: CASSLKREQFF
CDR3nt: TGTGCCAGCAGCTTAAAGCGGGAGCAGTTCTTC

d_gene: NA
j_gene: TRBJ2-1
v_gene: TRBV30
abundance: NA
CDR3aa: CAWTRADSIPNEQFF
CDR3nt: TGTGCCTGGACTAGGGCGGACTCGATACCCAATGAGCAGTTCTTC

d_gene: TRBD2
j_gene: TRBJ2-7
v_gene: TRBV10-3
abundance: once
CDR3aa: CAISPGGGYEQYF
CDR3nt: TGTGCCATCAGCCCGGGAGGGGGATACGAGCAGTACTTC

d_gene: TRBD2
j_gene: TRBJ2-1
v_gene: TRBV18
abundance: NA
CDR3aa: CASSPMAGGFYNEQFF
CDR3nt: TGTGCCAGCTCACCTATGGCGGGGGGTTTCTACAATGAGCAGTTCTTC